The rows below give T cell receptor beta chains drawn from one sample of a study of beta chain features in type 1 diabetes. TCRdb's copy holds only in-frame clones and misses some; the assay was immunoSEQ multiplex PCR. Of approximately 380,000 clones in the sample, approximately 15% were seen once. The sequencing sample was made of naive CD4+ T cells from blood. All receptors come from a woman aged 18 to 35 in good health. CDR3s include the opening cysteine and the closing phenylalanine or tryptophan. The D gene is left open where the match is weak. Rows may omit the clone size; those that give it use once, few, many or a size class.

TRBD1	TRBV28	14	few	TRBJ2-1	CASRAGGSYNEQFF	TGTGCCAGCAGAGCAGGGGGCTCCTACAATGAGCAGTTCTTC
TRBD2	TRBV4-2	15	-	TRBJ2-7	CASSQLAGGASEQYF	TGTGCCAGCAGCCAACTAGCGGGAGGAGCGTCGGAGCAGTACTTC
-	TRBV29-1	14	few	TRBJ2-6	CSVGRGTGANVLTF	TGCAGCGTTGGACGGGGTACAGGGGCCAACGTCCTGACTTTC
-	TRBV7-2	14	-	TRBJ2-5	CASSLNPSSAGQYF	TGTGCCAGCAGCTTAAACCCCTCCTCGGCGGGACAGTACTTC
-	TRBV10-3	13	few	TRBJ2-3	CAIKERGTDTQYF	TGTGCCATCAAAGAGCGCGGCACAGATACGCAGTATTTT
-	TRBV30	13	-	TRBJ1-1	CAWRALRGTEAFF	TGTGCCTGGAGAGCACTTCGGGGCACTGAAGCTTTCTTT
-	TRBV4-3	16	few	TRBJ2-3	CASSLGQPKGTDTQYF	TGCGCCAGCAGCCTCGGACAGCCAAAAGGCACAGATACGCAGTATTTT
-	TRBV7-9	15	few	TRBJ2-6	CASSGGASGANVLTF	TGTGCCAGCAGCGGGGGGGCGAGCGGGGCCAACGTCCTGACTTTC
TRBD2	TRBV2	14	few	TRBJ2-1	CASTRSSGVNEQFF	TGTGCCAGCACGAGGTCTAGCGGTGTCAATGAGCAGTTCTTC
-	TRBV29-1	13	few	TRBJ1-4	CSVVLQGSEKLFF	TGCAGCGTTGTCCTGCAGGGGAGTGAAAAACTGTTTTTT
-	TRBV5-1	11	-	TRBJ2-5	CASSDGGTQYF	TGCGCCAGCAGTGACGGGGGGACCCAGTACTTC
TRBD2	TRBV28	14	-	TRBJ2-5	CASSPLAGGETQYF	TGTGCCAGCAGCCCTCTAGCGGGTGGGGAGACCCAGTACTTC
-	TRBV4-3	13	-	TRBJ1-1	CASSQDSGTEAFF	TGCGCCAGCAGCCAGGACTCCGGGACAGAAGCTTTCTTT
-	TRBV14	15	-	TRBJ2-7	CASSQVWGPSYEQYF	TGTGCCAGCAGCCAAGTATGGGGGCCCTCCTACGAGCAGTACTTC
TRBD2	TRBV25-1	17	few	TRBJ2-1	CASSDHSAGAAYNEQFF	TGTGCCAGCAGTGACCATTCAGCGGGGGCCGCCTACAATGAGCAGTTCTTC
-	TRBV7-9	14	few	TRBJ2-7	CASSPGLLIREQYF	TGTGCCAGCAGCCCGGGACTGTTGATTCGGGAGCAGTACTTC
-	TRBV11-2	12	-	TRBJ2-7	CASSLSTGEQYF	TGTGCCAGCAGCCTCAGCACAGGCGAGCAGTACTTC
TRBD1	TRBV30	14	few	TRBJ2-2	CAWNWDRVTGELFF	TGTGCCTGGAATTGGGACAGGGTTACCGGGGAGCTGTTTTTT
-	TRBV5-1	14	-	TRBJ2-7	CASSSKTVVGEQYF	TGCGCCAGCAGCTCCAAGACAGTAGTTGGGGAGCAGTACTTC
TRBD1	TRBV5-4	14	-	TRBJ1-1	CASIEGQGSTEAFF	TGTGCCAGCATCGAGGGACAGGGCTCGACTGAAGCTTTCTTT
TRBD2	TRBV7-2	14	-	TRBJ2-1	CASSPRTSGNEQFF	TGTGCCAGCAGCCCGCGGACTAGCGGCAATGAGCAGTTCTTC
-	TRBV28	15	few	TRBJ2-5	CASSLRGSNQETQYF	TGTGCCAGCAGTTTAAGGGGGTCTAATCAAGAGACCCAGTACTTC
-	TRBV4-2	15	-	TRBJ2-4	CASSQDTVAKNIQYF	TGTGCCAGCAGCCAAGATACGGTAGCCAAAAACATTCAGTACTTC
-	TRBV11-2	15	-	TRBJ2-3	CASSRSGINTDTQYF	TGTGCCAGCAGCCGCAGCGGAATCAACACAGATACGCAGTATTTT
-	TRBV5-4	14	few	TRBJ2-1	CASSFVGSTDEQFF	TGTGCCAGCAGCTTTGTGGGCTCCACGGATGAGCAGTTCTTC
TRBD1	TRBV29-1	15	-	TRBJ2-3	CSVRPGQGSTDTQYF	TGCAGCGTACGTCCGGGACAGGGCAGCACAGATACGCAGTATTTT
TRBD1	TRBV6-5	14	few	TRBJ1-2	CASSFDRGLGGYTF	TGTGCCAGCAGTTTTGACAGGGGGCTAGGAGGCTACACCTTC
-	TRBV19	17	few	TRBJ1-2	CASSRGGAVTDNYGYTF	TGTGCCAGTAGTAGGGGTGGGGCCGTCACCGATAACTATGGCTACACCTTC
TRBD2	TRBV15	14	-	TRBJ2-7	CATSRGAGADEQYF	TGTGCCACCAGCAGAGGGGCGGGAGCGGACGAGCAGTACTTC
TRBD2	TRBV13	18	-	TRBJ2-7	CASSLQGGVVPGRYEQYF	TGTGCCAGCAGCCTCCAGGGAGGGGTGGTCCCGGGAAGATACGAGCAGTACTTC
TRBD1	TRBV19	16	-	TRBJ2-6	CASSDRGGSGANVLTF	TGTGCCAGTAGCGACAGGGGAGGCTCTGGGGCCAACGTCCTGACTTTC
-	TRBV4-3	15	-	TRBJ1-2	CASSQDPGFNYGYTF	TGCGCCAGCAGCCAAGACCCAGGGTTTAACTATGGCTACACCTTC
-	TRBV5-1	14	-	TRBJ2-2	CASSPGQRTGELFF	TGCGCCAGCAGCCCCGGACAGCGCACCGGGGAGCTGTTTTTT
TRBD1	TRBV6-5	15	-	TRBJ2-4	CASSYSGTGENIQYF	TGTGCCAGCAGTTACTCGGGGACAGGGGAAAACATTCAGTACTTC
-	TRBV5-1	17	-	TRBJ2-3	CASSLAGQGMSADTQYF	TGCGCCAGCAGCTTGGCAGGCCAGGGTATGAGCGCAGATACGCAGTATTTT
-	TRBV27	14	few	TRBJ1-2	CASQSQQEPYGYTF	TGTGCCAGCCAATCCCAACAGGAGCCGTATGGCTACACCTTC
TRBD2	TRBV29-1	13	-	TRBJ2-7	CSVSGRAVSEQYF	TGCAGCGTTAGCGGGAGGGCCGTTAGTGAGCAGTACTTC
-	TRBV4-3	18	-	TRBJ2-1	CASSQDSLQGLSYNEQFF	TGCGCCAGCAGCCAAGACTCCCTACAGGGTCTTTCCTACAATGAGCAGTTCTTC
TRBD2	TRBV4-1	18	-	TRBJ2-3	CASSQDRLLAASTDTQYF	TGCGCCAGCAGCCAAGATCGCCTCCTAGCGGCTAGCACAGATACGCAGTATTTT
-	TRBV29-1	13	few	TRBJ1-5	CSVGTAPNQPQHF	TGCAGCGTTGGGACAGCTCCTAATCAGCCCCAGCATTTT
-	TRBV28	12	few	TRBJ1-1	CAAGAEGTEAFF	TGTGCAGCGGGAGCTGAGGGGACTGAAGCTTTCTTT
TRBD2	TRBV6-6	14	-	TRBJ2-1	CASRSSGRGNEQFF	TGTGCCAGCAGGAGTAGCGGGAGGGGTAATGAGCAGTTCTTC
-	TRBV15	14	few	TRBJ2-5	CATSINRGGETQYF	TGTGCCACCAGCATCAACAGGGGAGGAGAGACCCAGTACTTC
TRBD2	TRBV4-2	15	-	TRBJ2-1	CASSLSYSGSEEQFF	TGTGCCAGCAGCCTCTCCTATAGCGGGTCTGAGGAGCAGTTCTTC
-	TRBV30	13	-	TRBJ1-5	CAYTGSSNQPQHF	TGTGCCTACACAGGGTCGAGCAATCAGCCCCAGCATTTT
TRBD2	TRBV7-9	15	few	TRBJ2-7	CASTGWGGSGYEQYF	TGTGCCAGCACCGGGTGGGGCGGGAGTGGTTACGAGCAGTACTTC
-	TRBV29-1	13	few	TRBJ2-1	CSVGQAPYNEQFF	TGCAGCGTTGGGCAGGCACCCTACAATGAGCAGTTCTTC
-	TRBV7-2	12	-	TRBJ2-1	CASSLSRNEQFF	TGTGCCAGCAGCTTATCTCGGAATGAGCAGTTCTTC
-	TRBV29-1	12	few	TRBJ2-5	CSVVGHQETQYF	TGCAGCGTTGTTGGCCACCAAGAGACCCAGTACTTC
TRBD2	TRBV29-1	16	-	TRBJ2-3	CSGGTSGRSIADTQYF	TGCAGCGGCGGGACTAGCGGGAGGAGTATAGCAGATACGCAGTATTTT
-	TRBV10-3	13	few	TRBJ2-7	CAISPMGGYEQYF	TGTGCCATCAGTCCAATGGGGGGCTACGAGCAGTACTTC
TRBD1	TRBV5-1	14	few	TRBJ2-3	CASSSGQPTDTQYF	TGCGCCAGCAGCTCGGGACAGCCCACAGATACGCAGTATTTT
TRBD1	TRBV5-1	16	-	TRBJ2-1	CASSLGGTGEYNEQFF	TGCGCCAGCAGCTTGGGCGGGACAGGGGAATACAATGAGCAGTTCTTC